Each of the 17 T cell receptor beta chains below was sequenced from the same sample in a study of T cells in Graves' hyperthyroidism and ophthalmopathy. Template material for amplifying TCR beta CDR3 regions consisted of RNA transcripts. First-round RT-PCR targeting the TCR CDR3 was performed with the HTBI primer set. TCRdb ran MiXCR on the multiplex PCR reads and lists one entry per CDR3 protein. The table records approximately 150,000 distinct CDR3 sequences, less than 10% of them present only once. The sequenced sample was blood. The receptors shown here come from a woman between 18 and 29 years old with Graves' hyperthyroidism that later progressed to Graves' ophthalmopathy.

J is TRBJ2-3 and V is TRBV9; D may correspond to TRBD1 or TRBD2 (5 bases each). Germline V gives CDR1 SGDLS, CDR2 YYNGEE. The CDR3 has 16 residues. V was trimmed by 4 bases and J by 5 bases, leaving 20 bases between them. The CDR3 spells CASSPRPGPLGDTQYF. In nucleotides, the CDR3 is TGTGCCAGCAGCCCAAGGCCGGGGCCCTTGGGAGATACGCAGTATTTT.

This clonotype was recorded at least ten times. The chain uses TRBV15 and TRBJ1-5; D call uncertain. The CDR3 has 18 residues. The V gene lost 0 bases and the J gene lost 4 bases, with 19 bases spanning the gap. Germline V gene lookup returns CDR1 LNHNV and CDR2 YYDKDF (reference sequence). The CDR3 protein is CATSRDRGGRQRNQPQHF. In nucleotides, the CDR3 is TGTGCCACCAGCAGAGATCGTGGCGGTCGGCAGCGTAATCAGCCCCAGCATTTT. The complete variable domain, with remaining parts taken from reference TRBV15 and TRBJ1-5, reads DAMVIQNPRYQVTQFGKPVTLSCSQTLNHNVMYWYQQKSSQAPKLLFHYYDKDFNNEADTPDNFQSRRPNTSFCFLDIRSPGLGDTAMYLCATSRDRGGRQRNQPQHFGDGTRLSIL.

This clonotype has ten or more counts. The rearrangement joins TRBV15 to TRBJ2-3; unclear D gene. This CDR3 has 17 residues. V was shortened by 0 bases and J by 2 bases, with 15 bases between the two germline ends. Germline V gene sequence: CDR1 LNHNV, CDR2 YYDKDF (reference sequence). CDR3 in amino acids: CATSRDGKAGPTDTQYF. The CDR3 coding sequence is TGTGCCACCAGCAGAGATGGGAAGGCAGGACCCACAGATACGCAGTATTTT.

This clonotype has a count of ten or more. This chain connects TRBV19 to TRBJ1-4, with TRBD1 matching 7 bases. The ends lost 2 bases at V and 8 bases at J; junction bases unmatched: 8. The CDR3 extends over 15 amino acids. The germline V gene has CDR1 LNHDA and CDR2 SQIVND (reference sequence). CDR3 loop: CASSILRGREEKLFF. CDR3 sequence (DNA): TGTGCCAGTAGTATATTGAGGGGGCGCGAGGAAAAACTGTTTTTT.

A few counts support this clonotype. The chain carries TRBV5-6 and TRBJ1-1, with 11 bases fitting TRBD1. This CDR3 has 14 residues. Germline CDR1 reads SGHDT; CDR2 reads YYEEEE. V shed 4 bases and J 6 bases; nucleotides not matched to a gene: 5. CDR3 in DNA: TGTGCCAGCAGCCCCGGGACAGGGGGGGCTGAAGCTTTCTTT. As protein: CASSPGTGGAEAFF.

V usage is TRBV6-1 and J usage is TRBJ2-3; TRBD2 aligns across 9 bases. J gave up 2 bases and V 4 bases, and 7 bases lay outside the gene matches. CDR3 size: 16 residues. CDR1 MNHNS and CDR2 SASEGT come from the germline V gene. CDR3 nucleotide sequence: TGTGCCAGCAGTGTATTTAGCGGGGGAGACACAGATACGCAGTATTTT. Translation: CASSVFSGGDTDTQYF.

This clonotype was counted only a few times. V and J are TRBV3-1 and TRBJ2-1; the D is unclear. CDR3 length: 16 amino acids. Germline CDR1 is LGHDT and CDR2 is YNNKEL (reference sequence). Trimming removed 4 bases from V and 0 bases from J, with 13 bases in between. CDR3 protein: CASSRRSISSYNEQFF. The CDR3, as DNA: TGTGCCAGCAGCCGGCGTTCCATCAGCTCCTACAATGAGCAGTTCTTC.

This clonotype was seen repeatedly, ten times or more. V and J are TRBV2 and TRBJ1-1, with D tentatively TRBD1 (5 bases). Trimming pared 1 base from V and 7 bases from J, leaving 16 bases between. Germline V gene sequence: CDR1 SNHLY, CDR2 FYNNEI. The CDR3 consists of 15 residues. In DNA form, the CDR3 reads TGTGCCAGCAGTGAAGTAGGCAGGGTCTTAATTGAAGCTTTCTTT. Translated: CASSEVGRVLIEAFF.

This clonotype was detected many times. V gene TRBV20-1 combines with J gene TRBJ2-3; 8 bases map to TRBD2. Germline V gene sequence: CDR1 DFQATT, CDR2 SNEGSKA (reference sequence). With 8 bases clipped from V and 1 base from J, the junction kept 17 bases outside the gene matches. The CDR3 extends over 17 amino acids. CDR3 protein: CSLVAGSQVGGTDTQYF. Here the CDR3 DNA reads TGCAGTTTGGTAGCGGGATCTCAAGTAGGGGGCACAGATACGCAGTATTTT.

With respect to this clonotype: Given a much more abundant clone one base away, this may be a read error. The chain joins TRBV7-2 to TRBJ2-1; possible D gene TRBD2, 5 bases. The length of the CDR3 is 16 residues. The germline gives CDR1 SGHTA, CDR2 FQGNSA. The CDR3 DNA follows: TGTGCCAGCAGCTTATCCAGGACGGACTCCTACAATGGGCAGTTCTTC. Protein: CASSLSRTDSYNGQFF.

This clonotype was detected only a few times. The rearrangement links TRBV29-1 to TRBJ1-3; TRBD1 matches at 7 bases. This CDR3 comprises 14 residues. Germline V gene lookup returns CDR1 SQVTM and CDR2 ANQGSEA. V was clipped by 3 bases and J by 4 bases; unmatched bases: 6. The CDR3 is CSVETGNYGNTIYF. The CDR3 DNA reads TGCAGCGTTGAGACAGGGAACTACGGAAACACCATATATTTT.

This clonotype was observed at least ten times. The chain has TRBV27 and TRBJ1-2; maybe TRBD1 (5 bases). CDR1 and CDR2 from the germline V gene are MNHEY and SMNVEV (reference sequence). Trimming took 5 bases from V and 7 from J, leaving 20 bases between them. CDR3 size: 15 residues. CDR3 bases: TGTGCCAGCAGTCTACAGATTCGGGACCCCTCTGGCTACACCTTC. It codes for CASSLQIRDPSGYTF.

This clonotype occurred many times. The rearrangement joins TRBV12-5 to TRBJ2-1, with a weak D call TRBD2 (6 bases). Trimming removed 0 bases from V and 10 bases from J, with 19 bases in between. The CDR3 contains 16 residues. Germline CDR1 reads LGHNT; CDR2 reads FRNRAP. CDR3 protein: CASGLVSGRELREQFF. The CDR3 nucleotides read TGTGCTAGTGGTTTGGTCAGCGGACGGGAGCTCCGGGAGCAGTTCTTC.

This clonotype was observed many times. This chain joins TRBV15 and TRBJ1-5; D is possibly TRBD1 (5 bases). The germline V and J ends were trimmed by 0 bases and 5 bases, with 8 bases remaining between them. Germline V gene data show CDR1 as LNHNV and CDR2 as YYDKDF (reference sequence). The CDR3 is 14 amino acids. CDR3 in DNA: TGTGCCACCAGCAGAGAACAGGAGCATCAGCCCCAGCATTTT. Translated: CATSREQEHQPQHF.

This CDR3 reads CAWSGPGYEQYF. In DNA, the CDR3 is TGTGCCTGGAGTGGGCCGGGTTACGAGCAGTACTTC. The V call is TRBV30, the J call TRBJ2-7; D uncertain. Germline CDR1 and CDR2: GTSNPN and SVGIG (reference sequence). The CDR3 covers 12 residues. Deletions cut 1 base from V and 4 bases from J, with 8 bases between. The full variable domain, with the rest looked up from reference TRBV30 and TRBJ2-7, is SQTIHQWPATLVQPVGSPLSLECTVEGTSNPNLYWYRQAAGRGLQLLFYSVGIGQISSEVPQNLSASRPQDRQFILSSKKLLLSDSGFYLCAWSGPGYEQYFGPGTRLTVT.

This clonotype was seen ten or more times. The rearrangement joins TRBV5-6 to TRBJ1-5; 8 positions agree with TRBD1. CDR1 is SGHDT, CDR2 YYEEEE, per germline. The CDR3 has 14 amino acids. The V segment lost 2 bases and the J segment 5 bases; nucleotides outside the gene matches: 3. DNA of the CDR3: TGTGCCAGCAGCTTAGGACAGGGTTATCAGCCCCAGCATTTT. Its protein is CASSLGQGYQPQHF.

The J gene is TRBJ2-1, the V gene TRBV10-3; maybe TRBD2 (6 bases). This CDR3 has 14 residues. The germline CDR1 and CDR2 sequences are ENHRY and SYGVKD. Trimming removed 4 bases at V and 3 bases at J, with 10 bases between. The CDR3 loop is CAISVSGIYNEQFF. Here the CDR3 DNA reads TGTGCCATCAGTGTTAGCGGCATCTACAATGAGCAGTTCTTC.